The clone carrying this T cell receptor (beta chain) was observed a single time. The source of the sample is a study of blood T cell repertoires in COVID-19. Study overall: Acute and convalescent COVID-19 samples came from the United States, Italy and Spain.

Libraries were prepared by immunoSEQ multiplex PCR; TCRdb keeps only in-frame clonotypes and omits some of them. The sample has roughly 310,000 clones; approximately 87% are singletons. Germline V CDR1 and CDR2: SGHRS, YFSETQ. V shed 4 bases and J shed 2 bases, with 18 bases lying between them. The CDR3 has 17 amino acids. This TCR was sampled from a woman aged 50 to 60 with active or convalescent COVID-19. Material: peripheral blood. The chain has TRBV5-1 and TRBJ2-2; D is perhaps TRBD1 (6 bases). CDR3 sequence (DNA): TGCGCCAGCAGCCGCACGGATAGGACAGCCAACACCGGGGAGCTGTTTTTT. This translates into CASSRTDRTANTGELFF.